Below, 18 T cell receptor beta chains from the same sample are listed, as sequenced in a study of blood T cell repertoires in COVID-19. TCRdb keeps only in-frame clones here, not all; method: immunoSEQ multiplex PCR. The table lists around 200,000 clones, 70% to 90% of them singletons. Sequenced input: PBMCs or T cells enriched from blood (not recorded which). These TCRs come from a woman aged 18-29 years who had recovered from COVID-19.

This sequence joins TRBV5-1 and TRBJ2-3; 8 bases align to TRBD2. The germline V gene has CDR1 SGHRS and CDR2 YFSETQ. This CDR3 has 16 amino acids. The trim removed 0 bases at V and 4 bases at J, leaving 7 bases unmatched. This CDR3 is CASSLALGRGADTQYF. CDR3 coding DNA: TGCGCCAGCAGCTTGGCCCTCGGGAGGGGAGCAGATACGCAGTATTTT.

The V and J genes are TRBV7-2 and TRBJ2-5; D might be TRBD2 (6 bases). Germline V gives CDR1 SGHTA, CDR2 FQGNSA. Trimming stripped 1 base from V and 2 bases from J, with 14 bases between. The CDR3 covers 16 residues. The chain's CDR3 is CASSLVGGSGQETQYF. CDR3 coding DNA: TGTGCCAGCAGCTTAGTGGGTGGTAGCGGTCAAGAGACCCAGTACTTC.

J is TRBJ2-6 and V is TRBV6-1; no clear D. The CDR3 length is 15 residues. V was clipped by 1 base and J by 1 base, with 5 bases between them. Germline values: CDR1 MNHNS, CDR2 SASEGT. CDR3: CASSEDLSGANVLTF. The CDR3 nucleotides are TGTGCCAGCAGTGAAGACTTATCTGGGGCCAACGTCCTGACTTTC.

This chain connects TRBV28 to TRBJ2-3, with TRBD2 matching over 10 bases. The V and J ends lost 7 bases and 5 bases, in that order; junction bases with no gene match: 6. The CDR3 spans 14 residues. Germline V lookup: CDR1 MDHEN, CDR2 SYDVKM. The CDR3 nucleotides are TGTGCCAGCAAAGCGGGAGGGCGGGTAGATACGCAGTATTTT. Protein: CASKAGGRVDTQYF.

This clone was picked up one time. The rearrangement joins TRBV6-5 to TRBJ2-3, with 14 bases that match TRBD2. Losses at the gene ends were 6 bases for V and 4 bases for J; bases not matched to a gene: 3. The CDR3 length is 15 residues. CDR1 MNHEY and CDR2 SVGAGI come from the germline V gene. The CDR3 reads CASSRGLAGADTQYF. The CDR3, as DNA: TGTGCCAGCAGCCGGGGACTAGCGGGAGCAGATACGCAGTATTTT.

The gene calls are TRBV5-1 and TRBJ2-7, with 10 bases that match TRBD2. V lost 6 bases and J lost 0; bases outside the gene matches: 15. Germline values: CDR1 SGHRS, CDR2 YFSETQ. The CDR3 length is 18 residues. The CDR3 DNA is TGCGCCAGCACCCAAGGGCTAGCGGGAGCATTGGACTCCTACGAGCAGTACTTC. Encoded protein: CASTQGLAGALDSYEQYF.

The V and J genes are TRBV19 and TRBJ2-7; 7 bases agree with TRBD2. There are 14 residues in the CDR3. Germline V gene data show CDR1 as LNHDA and CDR2 as SQIVND (reference sequence). V was clipped by 3 bases and J by 2 bases; unmatched bases: 4. CDR3 sequence reads: CASSIGSGTYEQYF. CDR3 DNA: TGTGCCAGTAGTATCGGGAGCGGGACCTACGAGCAGTACTTC. Looking up the rest from reference TRBV19 and TRBJ2-7 gives the full variable domain: DGGITQSPKYLFRKEGQNVTLSCEQNLNHDAMYWYRQDPGQGLRLIYYSQIVNDFQKGDIAEGYSVSREKKESFPLTVTSAQKNPTAFYLCASSIGSGTYEQYFGPGTRLTVT.

The chain carries TRBV6-2 or TRBV6-3 and TRBJ2-3, with 7 bases that match TRBD2. In germline, CDR1 is MNHEY, CDR2 SVGEGT. V gave up 5 bases and J gave up 4 bases; unmatched junction bases: 18. The CDR3 runs to 18 residues. CDR3 residues: CASSLDLALAEMADTQYF. Written as DNA, the CDR3 is TGTGCCAGCAGTCTTGACCTCGCCCTAGCGGAGATGGCAGATACGCAGTATTTT.

The chain joins TRBV28 to TRBJ2-3, with 9 bases lining up with TRBD2. V dropped 3 bases and J dropped 15; count of bases not matched to a gene: 4. Germline V gives CDR1 MDHEN, CDR2 SYDVKM. The CDR3 is 11 residues long. CDR3: CASSFLAGIYF. In DNA, the CDR3 is TGTGCCAGCAGTTTCCTAGCGGGAATTTATTTT.

Written as DNA, the CDR3 is TGTGCCAGTAGTATTTGGTGGGGACAGGGTAAGACCTACGAGCAGTACTTC. Its protein is CASSIWWGQGKTYEQYF. The V call is TRBV19, the J call TRBJ2-7, with 9 bases aligning to TRBD1. Germline trimming cut 3 bases from V and 2 bases from J; bases unmatched to any gene: 11. From germline, CDR1 is LNHDA and CDR2 SQIVND (reference sequence). The CDR3 loop spans 17 amino acids.

The V gene is TRBV5-4, the J gene TRBJ1-3; D is undetermined. V was clipped by 7 bases and J by 8 bases, with 10 bases between them. Germline V lookup: CDR1 SGHNT, CDR2 YYREEE (reference sequence). This CDR3 contains 11 residues. CDR3 DNA sequence: TGTGCCAGCCGAACTCCCGACACCATATATTTT. This translates into CASRTPDTIYF.

The sample holds a few counts of this clone. This chain joins TRBV7-9 and TRBJ2-7; 7 positions match TRBD1. There are 15 residues in the CDR3. Germline loops: CDR1 SEHNR, CDR2 FQNEAQ (reference sequence). Losses at the gene ends were 3 bases for V and 4 bases for J; bases not matched to a gene: 9. Here the CDR3 reads CASSFDRDRGYEQYF. DNA of the CDR3: TGTGCCAGCAGCTTTGACAGGGATCGTGGGTACGAGCAGTACTTC.

The V and J genes are TRBV7-9 and TRBJ2-7, with 8 bases fitting TRBD2. Germline values: CDR1 SEHNR, CDR2 FQNEAQ (reference sequence). The CDR3 spans 14 residues. V lost 5 bases to trimming and J lost 2 bases; unmatched junction nucleotides: 5. This CDR3 reads CASSQLAGTYEQYF. Here the CDR3 DNA reads TGTGCCAGCAGCCAGTTAGCGGGAACCTACGAGCAGTACTTC.

The chain is built from TRBV10-2 and TRBJ1-2; D unresolved. CDR3 length: 14 amino acids. The germline V and J ends were trimmed by 6 bases and 8 bases, with 19 bases remaining between them. Germline V CDR1 and CDR2: WSHSY, SAAADI. The CDR3 DNA follows: TGCGCCAGCAGGGGTCAGGCGGGCCAGAGAGGCTACACCTTC. Translated: CASRGQAGQRGYTF.

The gene calls are TRBV18 and TRBJ2-1; 11 positions agree with TRBD2. The J segment lost 0 bases and the V segment lost 2 bases, leaving 6 bases of the junction unmatched. This CDR3 region has 18 residues. Germline V gene sequence: CDR1 KGHSH, CDR2 LQKENI. The chain's CDR3 is CASSPGTSGKSSYNEQFF. The CDR3 DNA reads as TGTGCCAGCTCACCAGGGACTAGCGGTAAAAGCTCCTACAATGAGCAGTTCTTC.

This rearrangement joins TRBV24-1 to TRBJ2-3; D is undetermined. The CDR3 totals 13 residues. Trimming left V 0 bases short and J 5 bases short, with 5 bases between. Per germline, CDR1 KGHDR and CDR2 SFDVKD. The CDR3 sequence: CATSDLWRDTQYF. CDR3 DNA: TGTGCCACCAGTGATTTGTGGAGAGATACGCAGTATTTT.

V is TRBV5-5 and J is TRBJ2-2; 8 bases match TRBD1. This CDR3 has 15 residues. In germline, CDR1 is SGHKS, CDR2 YYEKEE (reference sequence). Trimming removed 2 bases from V and 1 base from J; junction bases left unmatched: 1. The CDR3 nucleotides are TGTGCCAGCAGCTTAGGGACAGGGAACACCGGGGAGCTGTTTTTT. Translated, it gives CASSLGTGNTGELFF.

This CDR3 is CASSQDVVVEKLFF. CDR3 sequence (DNA): TGCGCCAGCAGCCAAGATGTAGTAGTCGAAAAACTGTTTTTT. The J gene is TRBJ1-4, the V gene TRBV4-3; no firm D call. The CDR3 is 14 residues long. Trimming stripped 0 bases from V and 8 bases from J, with 10 bases between. CDR1 and CDR2 from the germline V gene are LGHNA and YSLEER.